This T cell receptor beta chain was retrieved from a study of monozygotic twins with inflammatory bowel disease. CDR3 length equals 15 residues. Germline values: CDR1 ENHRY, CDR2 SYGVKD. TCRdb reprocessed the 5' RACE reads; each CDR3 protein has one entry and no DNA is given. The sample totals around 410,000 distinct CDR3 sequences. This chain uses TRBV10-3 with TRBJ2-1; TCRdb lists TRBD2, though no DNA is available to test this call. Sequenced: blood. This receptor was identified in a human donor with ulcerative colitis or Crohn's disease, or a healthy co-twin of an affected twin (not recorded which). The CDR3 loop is CAISDQAAGYNEQFF.